The 2 T cell receptor beta chains listed next were all sequenced from one sample in a study of shared clonotypes between healthy human individuals. Naive CD8 cells lacked CD45RO and underwent positive selection for CCR7, leaving out terminally differentiated effector memory CD45RA+ cells. The method was immunoSEQ multiplex PCR; TCRdb's version includes in-frame clones alone and lacks a portion of them. In the table there are about 2 million clones, about 95% of which are singletons. The sequencing input was naive CD8+ T cells sorted from blood. These receptors were taken from a man aged 18 to 29 in good health.

The chain carries TRBV25-1 and TRBJ2-3; 10 nucleotides line up with TRBD2. The V and J ends lost 4 bases and 5 bases, in that order; junction bases with no gene match: 15. The germline CDR1 and CDR2 sequences are MGHDK and SYGVNS. The CDR3 covers 18 residues. CDR3 sequence: CASSGLPEREGRGDTQYF. In DNA form, the CDR3 reads TGTGCCAGCAGTGGGTTACCTGAGCGGGAGGGCCGTGGAGATACGCAGTATTTT.

CDR3 amino acids: CASSDSLLTDTQYF. The DNA for the CDR3 is TGCGCCAGCAGTGACAGTCTACTCACAGATACGCAGTATTTT. The chain combines TRBV10-1 with TRBJ2-3; D is ambiguous. V was cut by 3 bases and J by 2 bases, with 9 bases left in between. The CDR3 spans 14 residues. The germline V gene has CDR1 WNHNN and CDR2 SYGVQD (reference sequence).